This T cell receptor beta chain emerged from a study of cytomegalovirus exposure and HLA in healthy donors. Findings of the study overall: As a later analysis showed, a missense DCLRE1C variant was linked to trimming of TCR beta V- and J-genes. Beyond CMV serostatus, there was no information to go on about immune exposure. Earlier findings revealed that most TCR beta V segments proved productive either about 90% or about 30% of the time.

Use of 60 Vbeta and 13 Jbeta primers characterized the PCR. Data came from immunoSEQ multiplex PCR; TCRdb stores just in-frame clones and leaves some out. The sample has about 130,000 clones, 80% seen once; the top ten hold over 0.9%. The CDR3 sequence is 14 residues long. V was cut by 4 bases and J by 1 base, with 8 bases left in between. Per germline, CDR1 SEHNR and CDR2 FQNEAQ (reference sequence). About this clone itself: No antigen is known for it.

This chain connects TRBV7-9 to TRBJ1-5, with no clear D. The sample consisted of PBMCs. The TCR comes from a human donor in good health. The chain's CDR3 is CASSSGGSNQPQHF. For the CDR3, the DNA is TGTGCCAGCAGCTCTGGAGGGAGCAATCAGCCCCAGCATTTT.